Below are 26 T cell receptor beta chains sequenced from a single sample in a study of OX40 agonist ivuxolimab in advanced cancers. Method: immunoSEQ multiplex PCR; TCRdb's copy keeps in-frame clones and lacks some. Of approximately 13,000 clones listed, 70% to 80% are singletons. The source was CD4+ or CD8+ T cells sorted from blood, collected in a trial of the OX40 agonist ivuxolimab. The source of these receptors is an adult with an advanced solid tumor such as melanoma, head and neck, liver or kidney cancer.

The V gene is TRBV27, the J gene TRBJ2-3, with a weak D call TRBD2 (6 bases). This CDR3 has 17 residues. Trimming took off 2 bases at V and 2 bases at J, with 17 bases between the two ends. CDR1 and CDR2 from the germline V gene are MNHEY and SMNVEV (reference sequence). CDR3 in DNA: TGTGCCAGCAGTTTAGCTCTAGCGTTGGGGCCCACAGATACGCAGTATTTT. This sequence encodes CASSLALALGPTDTQYF.

This clone is medium-sized by share. The chain joins TRBV19 to TRBJ1-2, with D perhaps TRBD1 (5 bases). Per germline, CDR1 LNHDA and CDR2 SQIVND (reference sequence). Trimming cost V 5 bases and J 3 bases, with 13 bases left between them. CDR3 size: 14 residues. This chain's CDR3 is CASSLGTAYYGYTF. CDR3 coding DNA: TGTGCCAGTAGTCTCGGGACGGCGTACTATGGCTACACCTTC.

The chain joins TRBV11-1 to TRBJ2-5, with D uncertain. The germline CDR1 and CDR2 sequences are SGHAT and FQDESV (reference sequence). This CDR3 spans 12 amino acids. V lost 6 bases and J 7 bases, leaving 12 bases between the germline ends. DNA for the CDR3: TGTGCCAGCAGTACCCAGCCCCGGACCCAGTACTTC. Residues: CASSTQPRTQYF.

The chain recombines TRBV7-9 with TRBJ1-4; 9 nucleotides match TRBD1. This CDR3 has 14 residues. Trimming cost V 3 bases and J 7 bases; bases outside gene matches: 3. CDR1 is SEHNR and CDR2 is FQNEAQ in the germline V gene (reference sequence). The CDR3 coding sequence is TGTGCCAGCAGCTTCGAACAGGGGGCTGAAAAACTGTTTTTT. It translates to CASSFEQGAEKLFF.

The chain is built from TRBV5-1 and TRBJ1-2; 7 bases fit TRBD1. The germline CDR1 and CDR2 sequences are SGHRS and YFSETQ. This CDR3 spans 16 amino acids. J lost 6 bases, V lost 0 bases, and 11 bases had no gene match. CDR3 in amino acids: CASSLDGTVYANGYTF. The CDR3 region has the DNA TGCGCCAGCAGCTTGGATGGGACAGTTTATGCCAATGGCTACACCTTC.

This clone has just a few counts. The chain has TRBV15 and TRBJ2-5; D ambiguous. CDR3 length: 13 residues. Germline lookup yields CDR1 LNHNV and CDR2 YYDKDF (reference sequence). V was cut by 7 bases and J by 5 bases, with 14 bases left in between. The CDR3 sequence: CATTQRWRETQYF. In DNA form, the CDR3 reads TGTGCCACCACTCAGAGATGGCGGGAGACCCAGTACTTC.

The chain uses TRBV13 and TRBJ2-3; 11 bases line up with TRBD1. CDR1 and CDR2 (germline): PRHDT, FYEKMQ (reference sequence). The CDR3 sequence is 15 residues long. V gave up 5 bases and J gave up 3 bases; unmatched junction bases: 4. The CDR3 region is CASSPGQGATDTQYF. The CDR3 nucleotides are TGTGCCAGCAGCCCTGGACAGGGGGCTACAGATACGCAGTATTTT.

Note on this clone: Just one base apart from a much larger clone, this may be a read error. The chain uses TRBV29-1 and TRBJ2-3, with 9 nucleotides matching TRBD2. V was pared by 4 bases and J by 0 bases, with 11 bases of the junction left unmatched. The CDR3 sequence is 17 residues long. The germline V gene encodes CDR1 SQVTM and CDR2 ANQGSEA. The CDR3 bases are TGCAGCGTTGCTTGGGCGGGGCGGGGGGGTAGCACAGATACGCAGTATTTT. Translation: CSVAWAGRGGSTDTQYF.

The chain links TRBV12-2 to TRBJ1-6. TRBV12-2 is flagged as a pseudogene. This CDR3 spans 15 amino acids. The CDR3 coding sequence is TGTGCAAGTCGCTTATGGATACCAGAGACCTCTCCCCTCCACTTT. Protein sequence: CASRLWIPETSPLHF.

The chain joins TRBV7-2 to TRBJ2-3, with D possibly TRBD2 on 5 matching bases. Trimming removed 2 bases from V and 4 bases from J, with 10 bases in between. CDR3 length equals 14 residues. Germline V gives CDR1 SGHTA, CDR2 FQGNSA. CDR3 sequence (DNA): TGTGCCAGCAGCTTACCGGGGAACGCAGATACGCAGTATTTT. This sequence encodes CASSLPGNADTQYF.

CDR3 sequence (DNA): TGTGCCAGCAGACCGGCCCCATCGGGGGCCTACAATGAGCAGTTCTTC. Its protein product is CASRPAPSGAYNEQFF. The rearrangement uses TRBV7-8 and TRBJ2-1; weak D call: TRBD2 (6 bases). This CDR3 comprises 16 residues. In germline, CDR1 is SGHVS, CDR2 FQNEAQ. V dropped 6 bases and J dropped 2 bases, with 17 bases sitting between them.

The rearrangement uses TRBV4-1 and TRBJ2-5; TRBD1 agrees at 7 bases. J lost 1 base, V lost 5 bases, and 7 bases had no gene match. The CDR3 is 15 amino acids. Germline V gene sequence: CDR1 MGHRA, CDR2 YSYEKL. The CDR3 sequence is CASSTGQATQETQYF. The CDR3 DNA reads as TGCGCCAGCAGCACCGGACAGGCCACCCAAGAGACCCAGTACTTC.

The V and J genes are TRBV6-9 and TRBJ1-6, with D perhaps TRBD1 (5 bases). There are 13 residues in the CDR3. The germline V and J ends were trimmed by 3 bases and 10 bases, with 10 bases remaining between them. CDR1 and CDR2 from the germline V gene are MNHGY and SVAAGI. In DNA, the CDR3 is TGTGCCAGCAGTTACGGGGGGGAATCACCCCTCCACTTT. This encodes CASSYGGESPLHF.

This chain connects TRBV11-2 to TRBJ1-1; weak D call: TRBD1 (5 bases). CDR1 and CDR2 (germline): SGHAT, FQNNGV. CDR3 length equals 14 residues. Between the trimmed V and J ends, which lost 1 base and 4 bases, there was a span of 10 bases. The CDR3 nucleotides read TGTGCCAGCAGCTTAGGTGCAGGGACCACTGAAGCTTTCTTT. The encoded protein is CASSLGAGTTEAFF.

The chain uses TRBV7-8 and TRBJ1-2; D not resolved. Trimming pared 1 base from V and 4 bases from J, leaving 13 bases between. Germline CDR1 reads SGHVS; CDR2 reads FQNEAQ. The CDR3 spans 15 residues. The CDR3: CASSLGQATAYGYTF. The CDR3 DNA reads TGTGCCAGCAGCTTAGGGCAGGCCACCGCCTATGGCTACACCTTC.

In this sample, this clone turned up a few times. The CDR3 reads CASSLGRGTEAFF. The CDR3 coding sequence is TGTGCCAGCAGCTTGGGCAGGGGAACTGAAGCTTTCTTT. The V and J genes are TRBV5-6 and TRBJ1-1, with D perhaps TRBD1 (6 bases). Trimming stripped 0 bases from V and 5 bases from J, with 8 bases between. The germline CDR1 and CDR2 sequences are SGHDT and YYEEEE. The CDR3 covers 13 residues.

V and J are TRBV11-2 and TRBJ2-3; 12 nucleotides line up with TRBD2. Losses at the gene ends were 5 bases for V and 4 bases for J; bases not matched to a gene: 7. In germline, CDR1 is SGHAT, CDR2 FQNNGV. The CDR3 has 16 residues. CDR3 nucleotides: TGTGCCAGCAGCCCCACGACTAGCGGGGGTGCAGATACGCAGTATTTT. As protein: CASSPTTSGGADTQYF.

The chain has TRBV5-6 and TRBJ2-1; weak D call: TRBD2 (5 bases). The V end lost 0 bases, the J end lost 4 bases, and 11 bases lay between the germline ends. The length of the CDR3 is 15 residues. Looked up from germline, CDR1 is SGHDT and CDR2 is YYEEEE. CDR3 sequence (DNA): TGTGCCAGCAGCTTGGGGCAGGACTTATACAATGAGCAGTTCTTC. Translation: CASSLGQDLYNEQFF.

The V gene is TRBV9, the J gene TRBJ1-4, with 9 bases aligning to TRBD1. V trimming: 2 bases; J trimming: 5 bases; junction bases outside the gene matches: 1. From germline, CDR1 is SGDLS and CDR2 YYNGEE. CDR3 size: 14 residues. DNA for the CDR3: TGTGCCAGCAGCGTTGGACAGGGGAATGAAAAACTGTTTTTT. As protein: CASSVGQGNEKLFF.

V usage is TRBV7-8 and J usage is TRBJ2-5; TRBD1 matches 10 bases. Trimming cost V 5 bases and J 5 bases; bases outside gene matches: 17. Germline assignment: CDR1 SGHVS and CDR2 FQNEAQ. CDR3 length: 18 residues. CDR3: CASSTHAGTGVRSETQYF. Written as DNA, the CDR3 is TGTGCCAGCAGCACCCACGCCGGGACAGGGGTACGGTCTGAGACCCAGTACTTC. Together with reference TRBV7-8 and TRBJ2-5, the CDR3 gives the full variable domain: GAGVSQSPRYKVAKRGQDVALRCDPISGHVSLFWYQQALGQGPEFLTYFQNEAQLDKSGLPSDRFFAERPEGSVSTLKIQRTQQEDSAVYLCASSTHAGTGVRSETQYFGPGTRLLVL.

V gene TRBV7-9 combines with J gene TRBJ1-2; D remains ambiguous. CDR1 is SEHNR, CDR2 FQNEAQ, per germline (reference sequence). The CDR3 is 15 amino acids. V was clipped by 4 bases and J by 2 bases, with 14 bases between them. The CDR3 reads CASSSTTPENYGYTF. CDR3 DNA sequence: TGTGCCAGCAGCTCCACGACGCCAGAAAACTATGGCTACACCTTC.

The rearrangement links TRBV5-8 to TRBJ1-2, with 8 bases matching TRBD1. Germline V gives CDR1 SGHTS, CDR2 YDEGEE. This CDR3 contains 15 residues. J was trimmed by 4 bases and V by 0 bases; bases with no gene match: 5. The CDR3 here is CASSLGETGAYGYTF. CDR3 in DNA: TGTGCCAGCAGCTTGGGCGAGACAGGGGCCTATGGCTACACCTTC. Complete variable domain (other parts from reference TRBV5-8 and TRBJ1-2): EAGVTQSPTHLIKTRGQQATLRCSPISGHTSVYWYQQALGLGLQFLLWYDEGEERNRGNFPPRFSGRQFPNYSSELNVNALELEDSALYLCASSLGETGAYGYTFGSGTRLTVV.

The chain carries TRBV12-5 and TRBJ1-2, with a tentative D call TRBD1 (5 bases). The V end was cut by 4 bases, the J end by 4 bases, with 16 bases between. The CDR3 loop spans 15 amino acids. Per germline, CDR1 LGHNT and CDR2 FRNRAP. The CDR3 spells CASGSGQGKTYGYTF. The CDR3 DNA reads as TGTGCTAGTGGTTCCGGGCAGGGAAAGACCTATGGCTACACCTTC.

This clone occurred a few times. V usage is TRBV7-9 and J usage is TRBJ2-3; 7 bases are a match to TRBD2. Germline V gene data show CDR1 as SEHNR and CDR2 as FQNEAQ (reference sequence). The CDR3 has 12 amino acids. V lost 5 bases, J lost 7 bases, and 3 bases stayed unmatched. The CDR3 here is CASSHGGNTQYF. The CDR3 DNA is TGTGCCAGCAGCCACGGGGGGAATACGCAGTATTTT. Using reference TRBV7-9 and TRBJ2-3 for the parts outside the CDR3, the full variable domain is DTGVSQNPRHKITKRGQNVTFRCDPISEHNRLYWYRQTLGQGPEFLTYFQNEAQLEKSRLLSDRFSAERPKGSFSTLEIQRTEQGDSAMYLCASSHGGNTQYFGPGTRLTVL.

The chain combines TRBV28 with TRBJ2-2; D is uncertain. CDR3 length: 12 amino acids. Looked up from germline, CDR1 is MDHEN and CDR2 is SYDVKM. Trimming removed 4 bases from V and 0 bases from J, with 0 bases in between. The DNA for the CDR3 is TGTGCCAGCAGTTCGAACACCGGGGAGCTGTTTTTT. Its protein product is CASSSNTGELFF.

This clone was found once. This chain joins TRBV7-2 and TRBJ2-5, with TRBD1 identical over 7 bases. The CDR3 has 14 amino acids. Germline CDR1 reads SGHTA; CDR2 reads FQGNSA. J gave up 4 bases and V 5 bases, and 7 bases lay outside the gene matches. This CDR3 reads CASSLIGTAETQYF. CDR3 DNA: TGTGCCAGCAGCCTAATCGGGACAGCAGAGACCCAGTACTTC.